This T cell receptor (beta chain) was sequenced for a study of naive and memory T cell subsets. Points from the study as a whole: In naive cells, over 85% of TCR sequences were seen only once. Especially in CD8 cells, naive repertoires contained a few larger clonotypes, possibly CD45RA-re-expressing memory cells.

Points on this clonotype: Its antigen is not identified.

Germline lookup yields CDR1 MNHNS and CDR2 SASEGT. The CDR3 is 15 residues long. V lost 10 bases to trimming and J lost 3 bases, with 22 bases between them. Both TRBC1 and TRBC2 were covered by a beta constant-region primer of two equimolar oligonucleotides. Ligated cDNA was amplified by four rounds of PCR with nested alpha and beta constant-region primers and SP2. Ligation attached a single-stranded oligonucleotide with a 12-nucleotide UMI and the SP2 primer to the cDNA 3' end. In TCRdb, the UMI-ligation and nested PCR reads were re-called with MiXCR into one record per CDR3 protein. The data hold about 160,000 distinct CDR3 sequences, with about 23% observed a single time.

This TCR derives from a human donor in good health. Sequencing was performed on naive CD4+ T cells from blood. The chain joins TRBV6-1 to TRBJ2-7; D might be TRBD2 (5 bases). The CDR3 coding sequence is TGTGCCACCTCCCCCTCGACCCGGACTGTCTACGAGCAGTACTTC. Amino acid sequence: CATSPSTRTVYEQYF.